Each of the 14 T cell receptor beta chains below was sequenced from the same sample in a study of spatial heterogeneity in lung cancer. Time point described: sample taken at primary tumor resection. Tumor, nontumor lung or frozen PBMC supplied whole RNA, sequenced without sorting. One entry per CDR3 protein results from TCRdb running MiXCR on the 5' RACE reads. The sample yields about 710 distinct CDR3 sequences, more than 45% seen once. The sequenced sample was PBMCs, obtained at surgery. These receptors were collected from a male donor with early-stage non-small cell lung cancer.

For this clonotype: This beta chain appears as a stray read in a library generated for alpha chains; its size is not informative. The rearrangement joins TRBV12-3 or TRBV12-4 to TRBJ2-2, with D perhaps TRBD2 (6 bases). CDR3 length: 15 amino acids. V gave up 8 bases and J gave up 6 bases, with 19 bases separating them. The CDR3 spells CASQNRGVRAGELFF. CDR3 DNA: TGTGCCAGCCAAAACCGCGGGGTCCGGGCCGGGGAGCTGTTTTTT.

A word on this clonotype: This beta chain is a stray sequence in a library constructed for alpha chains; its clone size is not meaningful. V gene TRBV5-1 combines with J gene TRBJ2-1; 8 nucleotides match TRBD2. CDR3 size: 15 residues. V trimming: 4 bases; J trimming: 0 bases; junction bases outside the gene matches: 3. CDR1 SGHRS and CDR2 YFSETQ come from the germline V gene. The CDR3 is CASSERERSYNEQFF. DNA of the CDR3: TGCGCCAGCAGCGAGCGGGAGCGCTCCTACAATGAGCAGTTCTTC.

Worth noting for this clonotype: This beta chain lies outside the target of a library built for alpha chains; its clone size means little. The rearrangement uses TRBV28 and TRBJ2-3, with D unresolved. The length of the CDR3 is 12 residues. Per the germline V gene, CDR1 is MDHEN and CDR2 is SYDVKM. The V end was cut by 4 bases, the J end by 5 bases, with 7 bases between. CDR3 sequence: CASSSLKDTQYF. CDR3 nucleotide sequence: TGTGCCAGCAGTTCCCTGAAAGATACGCAGTATTTT. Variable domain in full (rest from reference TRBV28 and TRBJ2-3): DVKVTQSSRYLVKRTGEKVFLECVQDMDHENMFWYRQDPGLGLRLIYFSYDVKMKEKGDIPEGYSVSREKKERFSLILESASTNQTSMYLCASSSLKDTQYFGPGTRLTVL.

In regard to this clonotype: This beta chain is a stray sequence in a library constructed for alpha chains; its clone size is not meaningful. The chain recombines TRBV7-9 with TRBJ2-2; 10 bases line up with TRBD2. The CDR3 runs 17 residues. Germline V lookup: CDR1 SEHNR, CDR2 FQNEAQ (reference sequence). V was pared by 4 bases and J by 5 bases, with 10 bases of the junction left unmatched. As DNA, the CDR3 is TGTGCCAGCAGCTCCAGCCTAGCGGGAGTTTTGACCGGGGAGCTGTTTTTT. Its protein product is CASSSSLAGVLTGELFF.

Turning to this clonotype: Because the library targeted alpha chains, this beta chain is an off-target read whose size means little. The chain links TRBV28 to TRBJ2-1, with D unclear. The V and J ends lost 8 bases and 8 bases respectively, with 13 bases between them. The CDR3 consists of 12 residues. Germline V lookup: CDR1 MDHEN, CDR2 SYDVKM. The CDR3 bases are TGTGCCAGCGGCCGCAGCACCGATGAGCAGTTCTTC. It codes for CASGRSTDEQFF.

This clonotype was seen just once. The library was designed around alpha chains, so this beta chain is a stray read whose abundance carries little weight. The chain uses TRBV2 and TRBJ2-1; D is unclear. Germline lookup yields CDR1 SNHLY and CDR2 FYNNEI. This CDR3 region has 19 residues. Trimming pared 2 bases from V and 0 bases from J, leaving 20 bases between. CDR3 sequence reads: CASSESVETARFSYNEQFF. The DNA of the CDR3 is TGTGCCAGCAGTGAATCGGTCGAGACTGCGCGCTTCTCCTACAATGAGCAGTTCTTC.

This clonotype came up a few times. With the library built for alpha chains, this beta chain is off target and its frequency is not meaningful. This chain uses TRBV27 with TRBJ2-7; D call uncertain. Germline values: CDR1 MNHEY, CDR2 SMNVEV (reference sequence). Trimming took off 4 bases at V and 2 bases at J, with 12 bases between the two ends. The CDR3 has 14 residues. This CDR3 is CASSYSDGTYEQYF. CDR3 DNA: TGTGCCAGCAGTTATTCGGACGGAACCTACGAGCAGTACTTC.

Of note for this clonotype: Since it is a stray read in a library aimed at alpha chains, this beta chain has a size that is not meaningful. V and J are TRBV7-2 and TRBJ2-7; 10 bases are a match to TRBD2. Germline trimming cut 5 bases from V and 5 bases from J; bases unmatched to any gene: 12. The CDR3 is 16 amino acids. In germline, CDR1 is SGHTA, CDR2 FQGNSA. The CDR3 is CASSRQSGRAADEQYF. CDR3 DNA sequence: TGTGCCAGCAGCCGCCAGAGCGGGAGGGCCGCCGACGAGCAGTACTTC.

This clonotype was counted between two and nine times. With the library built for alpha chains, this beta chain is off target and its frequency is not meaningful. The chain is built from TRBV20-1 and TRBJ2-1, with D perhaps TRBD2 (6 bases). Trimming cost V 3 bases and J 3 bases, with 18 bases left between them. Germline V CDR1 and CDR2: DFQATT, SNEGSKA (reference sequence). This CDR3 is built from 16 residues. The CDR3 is CSASSPTRGVYNEQFF. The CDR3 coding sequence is TGCAGTGCTAGCTCACCGACTAGAGGGGTCTACAATGAGCAGTTCTTC.

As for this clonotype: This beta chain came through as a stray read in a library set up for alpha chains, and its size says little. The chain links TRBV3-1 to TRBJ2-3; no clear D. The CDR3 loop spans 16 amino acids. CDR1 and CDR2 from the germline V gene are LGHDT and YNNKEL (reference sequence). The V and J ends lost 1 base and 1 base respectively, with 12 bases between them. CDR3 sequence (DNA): TGTGCCAGCAGCCAAGTCCCAGCTACCCGCACAGATACGCAGTATTTT. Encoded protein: CASSQVPATRTDTQYF.

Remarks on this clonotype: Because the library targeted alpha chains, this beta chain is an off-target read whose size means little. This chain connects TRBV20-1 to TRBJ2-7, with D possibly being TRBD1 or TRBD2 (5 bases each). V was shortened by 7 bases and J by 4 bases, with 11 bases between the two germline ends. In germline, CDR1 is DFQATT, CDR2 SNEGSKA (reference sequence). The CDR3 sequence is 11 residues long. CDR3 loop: CSVQGGYEQYF. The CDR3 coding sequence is TGCAGTGTCCAGGGCGGGTACGAGCAGTACTTC.

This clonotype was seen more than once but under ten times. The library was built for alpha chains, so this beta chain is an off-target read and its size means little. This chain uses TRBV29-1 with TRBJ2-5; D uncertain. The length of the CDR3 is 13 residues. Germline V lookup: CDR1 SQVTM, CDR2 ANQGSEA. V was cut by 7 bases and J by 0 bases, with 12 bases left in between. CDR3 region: CSDGPSYQETQYF. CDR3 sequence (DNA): TGCAGCGACGGACCCTCGTACCAAGAGACCCAGTACTTC.

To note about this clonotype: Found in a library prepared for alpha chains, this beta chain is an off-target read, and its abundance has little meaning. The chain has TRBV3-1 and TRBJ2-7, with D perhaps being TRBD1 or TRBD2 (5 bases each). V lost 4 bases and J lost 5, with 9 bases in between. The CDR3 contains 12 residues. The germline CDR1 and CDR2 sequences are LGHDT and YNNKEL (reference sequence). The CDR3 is CASSPQGDEQYF. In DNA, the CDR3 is TGTGCCAGCAGCCCCCAGGGAGACGAGCAGTACTTC.

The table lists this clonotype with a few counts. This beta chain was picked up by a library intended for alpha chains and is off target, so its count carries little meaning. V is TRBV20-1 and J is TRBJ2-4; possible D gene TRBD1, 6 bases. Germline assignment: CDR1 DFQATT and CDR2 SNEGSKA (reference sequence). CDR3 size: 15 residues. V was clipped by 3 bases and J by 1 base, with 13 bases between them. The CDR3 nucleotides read TGCAGTGCTAGGGCCCCAGGGGAGGCCAAAAACATTCAGTACTTC. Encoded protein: CSARAPGEAKNIQYF.